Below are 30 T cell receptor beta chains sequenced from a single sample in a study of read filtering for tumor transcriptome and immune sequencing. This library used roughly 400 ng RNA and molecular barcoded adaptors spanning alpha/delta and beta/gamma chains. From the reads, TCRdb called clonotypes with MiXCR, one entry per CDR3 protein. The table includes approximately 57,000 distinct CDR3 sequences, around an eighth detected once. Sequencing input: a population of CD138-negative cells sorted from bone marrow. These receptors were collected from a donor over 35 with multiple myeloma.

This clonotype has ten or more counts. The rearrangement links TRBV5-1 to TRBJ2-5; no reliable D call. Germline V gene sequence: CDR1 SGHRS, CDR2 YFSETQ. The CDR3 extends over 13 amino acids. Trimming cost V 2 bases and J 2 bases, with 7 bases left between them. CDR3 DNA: TGCGCCAGCAGCTTCCAGGCTCAAGAGACCCAGTACTTC. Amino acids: CASSFQAQETQYF.

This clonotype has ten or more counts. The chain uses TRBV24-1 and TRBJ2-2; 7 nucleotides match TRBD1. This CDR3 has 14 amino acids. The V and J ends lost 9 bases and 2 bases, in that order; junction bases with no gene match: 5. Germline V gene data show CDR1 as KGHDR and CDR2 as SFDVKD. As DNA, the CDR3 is TGTGCCACCCATGGGACAGAAAACACCGGGGAGCTGTTTTTT. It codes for CATHGTENTGELFF.

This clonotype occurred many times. This CDR3 is CASSFSAGGNSPLHF. The DNA for the CDR3 is TGTGCCAGCAGCTTCTCGGCGGGGGGTAATTCACCCCTCCACTTT. The chain couples TRBV7-3 to TRBJ1-6; tentative D call: TRBD1 (5 bases). The CDR3 covers 15 residues. V was shortened by 3 bases and J by 6 bases, with 12 bases between the two germline ends. CDR1 and CDR2 (germline): SGHTA, FQGTGA.

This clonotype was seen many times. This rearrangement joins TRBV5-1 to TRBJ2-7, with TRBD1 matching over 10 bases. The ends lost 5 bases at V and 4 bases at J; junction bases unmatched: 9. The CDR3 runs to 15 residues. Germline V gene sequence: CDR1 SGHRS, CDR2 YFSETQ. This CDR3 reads CASRPAGTGAYEQYF. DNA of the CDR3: TGCGCCAGCAGACCCGCCGGGACAGGGGCATACGAGCAGTACTTC.

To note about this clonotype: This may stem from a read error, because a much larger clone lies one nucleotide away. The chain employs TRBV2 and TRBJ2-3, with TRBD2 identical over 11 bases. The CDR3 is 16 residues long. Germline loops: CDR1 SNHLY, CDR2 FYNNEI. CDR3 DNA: TGTGCCAGCAGTCAAAGGACTAGCGGGCGCACAGATACGCAGTGTTTT. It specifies CASSQRTSGRTDTQCF. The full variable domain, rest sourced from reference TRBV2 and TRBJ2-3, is EPEVTQTPSHQVTQMGQEVILRCVPISNHLYFYWYRQILGQKVEFLVSFYNNEISEKSEIFDDQFSVERPDGSNFTLKIRSTKLEDSAMYFCASSQRTSGRTDTQCFGPGTRLTVL.

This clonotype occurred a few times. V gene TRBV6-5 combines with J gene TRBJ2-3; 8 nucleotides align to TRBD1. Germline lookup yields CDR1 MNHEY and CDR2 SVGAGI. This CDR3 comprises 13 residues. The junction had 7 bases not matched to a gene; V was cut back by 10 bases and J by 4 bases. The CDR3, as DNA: TGTGCCACTTCGGCACAGGGGGCAGATACGCAGTATTTT. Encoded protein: CATSAQGADTQYF.

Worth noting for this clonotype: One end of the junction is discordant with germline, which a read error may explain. The CDR3 region has the DNA TGTGCCAGCAGCCTTGGGACAGGGTCGGGACAGCCCCGGCATTTT. Protein product: CASSLGTGSGQPRHF. The rearrangement joins TRBV4-2 to TRBJ1-5, with 9 nucleotides matching TRBD1. Germline loops: CDR1 LGHNA, CDR2 YNFKEQ. This CDR3 is 15 amino acids long.

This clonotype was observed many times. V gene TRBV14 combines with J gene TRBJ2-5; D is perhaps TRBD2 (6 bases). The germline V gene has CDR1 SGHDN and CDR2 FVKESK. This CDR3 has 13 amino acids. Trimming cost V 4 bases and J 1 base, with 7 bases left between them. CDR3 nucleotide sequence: TGTGCCAGCAGCCCGGGACTCCAAGAGACCCAGTACTTC. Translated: CASSPGLQETQYF.

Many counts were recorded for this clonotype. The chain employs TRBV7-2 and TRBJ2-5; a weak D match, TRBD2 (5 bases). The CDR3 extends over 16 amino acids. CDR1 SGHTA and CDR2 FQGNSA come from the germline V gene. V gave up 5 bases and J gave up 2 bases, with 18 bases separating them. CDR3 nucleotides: TGTGCCAGCAGCCGGGCGCCGGGGTCTGGGCAAGAGACCCAGTACTTC. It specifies CASSRAPGSGQETQYF.

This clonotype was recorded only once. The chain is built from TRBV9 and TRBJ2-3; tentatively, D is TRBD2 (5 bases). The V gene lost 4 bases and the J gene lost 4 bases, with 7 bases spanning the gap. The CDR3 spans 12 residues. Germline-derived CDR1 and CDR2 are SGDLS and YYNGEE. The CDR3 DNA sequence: TGTGCCAGCAGCCTCGGGGCAGATACGCAGTATTTT. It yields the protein CASSLGADTQYF.

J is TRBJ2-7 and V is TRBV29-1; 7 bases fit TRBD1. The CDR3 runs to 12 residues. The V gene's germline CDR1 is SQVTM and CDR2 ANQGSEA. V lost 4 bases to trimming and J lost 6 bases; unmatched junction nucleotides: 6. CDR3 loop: CSVGAGGGEQYF. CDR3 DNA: TGCAGCGTTGGGGCAGGGGGTGGCGAGCAGTACTTC.

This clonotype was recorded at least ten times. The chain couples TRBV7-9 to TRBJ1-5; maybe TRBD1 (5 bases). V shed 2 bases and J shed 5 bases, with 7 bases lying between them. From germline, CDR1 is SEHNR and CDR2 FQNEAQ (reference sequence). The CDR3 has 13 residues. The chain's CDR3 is CASSLRGDQPQHF. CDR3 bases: TGTGCCAGCAGCTTACGAGGGGATCAGCCCCAGCATTTT. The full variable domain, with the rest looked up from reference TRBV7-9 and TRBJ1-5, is DTGVSQNPRHKITKRGQNVTFRCDPISEHNRLYWYRQTLGQGPEFLTYFQNEAQLEKSRLLSDRFSAERPKGSFSTLEIQRTEQGDSAMYLCASSLRGDQPQHFGDGTRLSIL.

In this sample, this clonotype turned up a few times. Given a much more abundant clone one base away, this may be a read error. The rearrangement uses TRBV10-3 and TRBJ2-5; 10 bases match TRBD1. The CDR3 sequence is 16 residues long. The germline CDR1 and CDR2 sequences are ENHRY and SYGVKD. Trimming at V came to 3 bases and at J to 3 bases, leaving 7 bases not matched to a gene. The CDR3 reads CAISETGTGAKETQYF. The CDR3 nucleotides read TGTGCCATCAGTGAAACCGGGACAGGGGCTAAAGAGACCCAGTACTTC.

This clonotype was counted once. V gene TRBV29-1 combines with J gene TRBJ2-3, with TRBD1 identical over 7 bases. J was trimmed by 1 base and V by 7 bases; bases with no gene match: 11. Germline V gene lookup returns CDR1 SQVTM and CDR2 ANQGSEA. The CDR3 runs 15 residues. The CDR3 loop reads CSAARDRGRTDTQYF. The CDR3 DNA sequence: TGCAGCGCGGCGAGGGACAGAGGACGCACAGATACGCAGTATTTT.

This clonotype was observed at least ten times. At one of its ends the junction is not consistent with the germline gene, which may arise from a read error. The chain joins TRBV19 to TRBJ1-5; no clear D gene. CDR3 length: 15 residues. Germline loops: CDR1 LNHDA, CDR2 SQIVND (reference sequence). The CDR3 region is CASSIGQRYNQSQHF. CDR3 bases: TGTGCCAGTAGTATCGGGCAGAGGTACAATCAGTCCCAGCATTTT.

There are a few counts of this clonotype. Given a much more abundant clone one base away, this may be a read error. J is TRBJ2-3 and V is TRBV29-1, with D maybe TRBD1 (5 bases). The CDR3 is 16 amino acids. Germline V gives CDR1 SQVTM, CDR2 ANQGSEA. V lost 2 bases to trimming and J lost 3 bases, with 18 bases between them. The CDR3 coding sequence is TGCAGCGTTGAAATAATCGCCTTAGACAGTACAGATACGCAGTATTTT. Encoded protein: CSVEIIALDSTDTQYF.

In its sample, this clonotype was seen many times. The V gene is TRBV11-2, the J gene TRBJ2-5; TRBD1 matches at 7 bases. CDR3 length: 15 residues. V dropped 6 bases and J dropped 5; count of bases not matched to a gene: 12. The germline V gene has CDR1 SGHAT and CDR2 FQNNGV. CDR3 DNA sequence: TGTGCCAGCAGACCCGACAGGGCCGGAGACGAGACCCAGTACTTC. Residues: CASRPDRAGDETQYF.

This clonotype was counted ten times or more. CDR3 nucleotides: TGCAGTGTCCCCCTTTCCGCTAGCACAGATACGCAGTATTTT. It encodes CSVPLSASTDTQYF. This sequence joins TRBV20-1 and TRBJ2-3; D is unclear. The germline V gene has CDR1 DFQATT and CDR2 SNEGSKA (reference sequence). CDR3 length: 14 amino acids. V lost 7 bases to trimming and J lost 0 bases, with 14 bases between them.

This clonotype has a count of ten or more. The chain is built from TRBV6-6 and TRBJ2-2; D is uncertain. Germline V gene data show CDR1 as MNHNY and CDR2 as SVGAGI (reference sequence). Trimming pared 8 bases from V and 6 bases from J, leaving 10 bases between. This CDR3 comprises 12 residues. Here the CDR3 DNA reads TGTGCCAGCCACGTCGGCGCCGGGGAGCTGTTTTTT. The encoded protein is CASHVGAGELFF.

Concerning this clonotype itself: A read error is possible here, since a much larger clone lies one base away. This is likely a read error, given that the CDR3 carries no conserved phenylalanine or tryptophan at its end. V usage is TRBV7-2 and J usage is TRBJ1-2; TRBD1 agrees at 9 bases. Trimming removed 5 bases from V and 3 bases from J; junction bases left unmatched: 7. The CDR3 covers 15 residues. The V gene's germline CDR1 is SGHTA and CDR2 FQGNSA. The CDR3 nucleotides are TGTGCCAGCAGCACGCCAACAGGGGGCTACTATGGCTACACCTCC. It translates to CASSTPTGGYYGYTS.

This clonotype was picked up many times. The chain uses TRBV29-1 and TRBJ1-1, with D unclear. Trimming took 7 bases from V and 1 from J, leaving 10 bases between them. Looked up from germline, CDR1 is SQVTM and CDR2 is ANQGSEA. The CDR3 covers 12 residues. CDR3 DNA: TGCAGCGGCAAGATGGCGAACACTGAAGCTTTCTTT. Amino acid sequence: CSGKMANTEAFF.

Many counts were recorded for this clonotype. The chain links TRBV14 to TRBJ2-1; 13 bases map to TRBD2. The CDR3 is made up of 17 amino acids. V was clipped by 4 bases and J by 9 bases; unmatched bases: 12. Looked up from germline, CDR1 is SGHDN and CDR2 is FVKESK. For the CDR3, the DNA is TGTGCCAGCAGCCCTGGGCCCGGGACTAGCGGGGCGGCTGAGCAGTTCTTC. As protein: CASSPGPGTSGAAEQFF.

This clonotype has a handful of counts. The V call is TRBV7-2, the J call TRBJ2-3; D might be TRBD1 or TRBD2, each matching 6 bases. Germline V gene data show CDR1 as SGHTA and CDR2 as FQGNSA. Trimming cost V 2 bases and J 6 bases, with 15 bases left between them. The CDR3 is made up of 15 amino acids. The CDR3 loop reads CASSLWGAVSDTQYF. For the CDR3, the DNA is TGTGCCAGCAGCTTATGGGGGGCCGTCAGCGATACGCAGTATTTT.

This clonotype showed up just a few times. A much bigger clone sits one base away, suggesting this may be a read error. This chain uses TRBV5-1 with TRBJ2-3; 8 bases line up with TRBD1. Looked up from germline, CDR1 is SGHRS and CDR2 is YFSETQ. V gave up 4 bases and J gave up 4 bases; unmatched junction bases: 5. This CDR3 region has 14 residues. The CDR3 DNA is TGCGCCAGCAGCCGGGGACAGGCAGCAGATACGCAGTATTTT. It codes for CASSRGQAADTQYF.

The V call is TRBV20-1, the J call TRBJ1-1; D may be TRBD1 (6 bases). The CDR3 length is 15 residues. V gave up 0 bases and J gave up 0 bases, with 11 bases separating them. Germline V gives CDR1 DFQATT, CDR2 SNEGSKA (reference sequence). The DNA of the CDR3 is TGCAGTGCTAGAGAGGCAGGGGACATGAACACTGAAGCTTTCTTT. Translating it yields CSAREAGDMNTEAFF.

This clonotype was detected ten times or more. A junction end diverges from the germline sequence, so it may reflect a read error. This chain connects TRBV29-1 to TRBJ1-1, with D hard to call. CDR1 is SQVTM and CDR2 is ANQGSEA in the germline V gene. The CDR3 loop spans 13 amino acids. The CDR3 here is CSVERATNAEAFF. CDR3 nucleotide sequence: TGCAGCGTTGAGCGGGCCACGAACGCTGAAGCTTTCTTT.

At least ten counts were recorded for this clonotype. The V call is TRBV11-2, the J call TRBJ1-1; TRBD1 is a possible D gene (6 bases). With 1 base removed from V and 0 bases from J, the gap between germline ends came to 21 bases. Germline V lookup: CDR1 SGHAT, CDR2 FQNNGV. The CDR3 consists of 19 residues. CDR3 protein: CASSLGQDSYGQLNTEAFF. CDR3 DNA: TGTGCCAGCAGCTTAGGTCAAGATTCTTACGGACAGTTGAACACTGAAGCTTTCTTT.

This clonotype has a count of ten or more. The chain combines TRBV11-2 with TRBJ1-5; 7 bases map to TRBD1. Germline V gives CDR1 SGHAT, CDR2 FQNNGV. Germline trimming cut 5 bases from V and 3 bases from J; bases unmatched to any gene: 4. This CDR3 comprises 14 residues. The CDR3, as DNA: TGTGCCAGCAGCCAGGGGGTTGCCAATCAGCCCCAGCATTTT. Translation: CASSQGVANQPQHF.

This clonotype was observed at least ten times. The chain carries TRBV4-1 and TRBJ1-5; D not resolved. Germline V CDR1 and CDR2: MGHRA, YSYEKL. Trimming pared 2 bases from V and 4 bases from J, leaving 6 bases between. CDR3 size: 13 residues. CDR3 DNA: TGCGCCAGCAGCCAAAGAGAGAATCAGCCCCAGCATTTT. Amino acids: CASSQRENQPQHF.

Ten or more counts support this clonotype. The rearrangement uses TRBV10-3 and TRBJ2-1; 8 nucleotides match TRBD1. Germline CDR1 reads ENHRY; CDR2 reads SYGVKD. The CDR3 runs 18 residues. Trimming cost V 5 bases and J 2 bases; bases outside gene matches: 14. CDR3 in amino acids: CAISTGGLGYGAYNEQFF. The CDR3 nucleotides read TGTGCCATCAGTACAGGGGGTCTTGGATACGGGGCCTACAATGAGCAGTTCTTC.